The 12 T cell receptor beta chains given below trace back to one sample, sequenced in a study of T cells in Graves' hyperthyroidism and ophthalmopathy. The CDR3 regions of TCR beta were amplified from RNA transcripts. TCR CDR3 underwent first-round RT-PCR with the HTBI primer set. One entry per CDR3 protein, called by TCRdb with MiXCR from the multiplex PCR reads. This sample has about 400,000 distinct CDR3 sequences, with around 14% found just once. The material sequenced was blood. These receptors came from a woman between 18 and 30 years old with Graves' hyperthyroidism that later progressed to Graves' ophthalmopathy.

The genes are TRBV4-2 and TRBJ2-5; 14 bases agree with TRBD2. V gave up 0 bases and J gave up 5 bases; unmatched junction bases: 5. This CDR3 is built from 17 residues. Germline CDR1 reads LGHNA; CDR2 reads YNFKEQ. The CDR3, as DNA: TGTGCCAGCAGCCAAGAGGGACTAGCGGGAGTAAGGGAGACCCAGTACTTC. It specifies CASSQEGLAGVRETQYF.

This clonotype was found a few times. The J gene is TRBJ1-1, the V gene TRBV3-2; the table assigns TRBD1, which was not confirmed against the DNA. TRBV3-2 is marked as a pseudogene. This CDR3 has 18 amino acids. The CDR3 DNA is TGTGCCAGCAGCCAAGATACGACAGAAAAGGGGTTCGGCACTGAAGCTTTCTTT. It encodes CASSQDTTEKGFGTEAFF.

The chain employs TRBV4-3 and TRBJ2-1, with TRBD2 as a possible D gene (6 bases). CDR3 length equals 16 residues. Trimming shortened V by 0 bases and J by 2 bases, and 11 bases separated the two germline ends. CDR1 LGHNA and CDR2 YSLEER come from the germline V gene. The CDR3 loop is CASSQDGGSPYNEQFF. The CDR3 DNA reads TGCGCCAGCAGCCAAGACGGGGGATCCCCCTACAATGAGCAGTTCTTC.

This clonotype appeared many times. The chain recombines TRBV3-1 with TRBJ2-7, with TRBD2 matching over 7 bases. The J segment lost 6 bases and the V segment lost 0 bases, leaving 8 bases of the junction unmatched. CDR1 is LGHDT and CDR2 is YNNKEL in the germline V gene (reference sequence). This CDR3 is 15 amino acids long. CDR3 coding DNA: TGTGCCAGCAGCCAAGACGAGCGGGAAATTCCCGAGCAGTACTTC. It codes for CASSQDEREIPEQYF.

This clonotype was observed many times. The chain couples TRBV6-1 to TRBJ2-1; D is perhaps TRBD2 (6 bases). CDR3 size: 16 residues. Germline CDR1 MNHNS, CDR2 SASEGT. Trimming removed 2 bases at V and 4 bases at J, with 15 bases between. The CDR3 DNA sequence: TGTGCCAGCAGTGAAAAGGGTTTAGCGGTATACAATGAGCAGTTCTTC. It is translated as CASSEKGLAVYNEQFF.

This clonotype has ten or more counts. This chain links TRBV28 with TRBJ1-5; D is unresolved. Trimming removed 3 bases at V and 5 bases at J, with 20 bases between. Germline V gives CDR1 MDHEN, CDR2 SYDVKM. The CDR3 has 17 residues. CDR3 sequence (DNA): TGTGCCAGCAGTTTCCCCCAGGAAGCCTATCGCGATCAGCCCCAGCATTTT. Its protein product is CASSFPQEAYRDQPQHF.

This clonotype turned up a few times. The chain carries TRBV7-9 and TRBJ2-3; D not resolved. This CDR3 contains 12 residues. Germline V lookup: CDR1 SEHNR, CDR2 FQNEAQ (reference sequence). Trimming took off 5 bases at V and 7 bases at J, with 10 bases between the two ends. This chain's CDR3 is CASSVSSNTQYF. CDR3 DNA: TGTGCCAGCAGCGTTAGTTCAAATACGCAGTATTTT.

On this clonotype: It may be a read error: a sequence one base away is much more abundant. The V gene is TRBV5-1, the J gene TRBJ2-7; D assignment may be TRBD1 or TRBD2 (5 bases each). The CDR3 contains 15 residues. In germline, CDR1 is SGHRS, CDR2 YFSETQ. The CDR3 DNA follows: TGCGCCAGCAGCTTCAGAGGGGTTCCGTCCTACGAGCGGTACTTC. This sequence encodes CASSFRGVPSYERYF.

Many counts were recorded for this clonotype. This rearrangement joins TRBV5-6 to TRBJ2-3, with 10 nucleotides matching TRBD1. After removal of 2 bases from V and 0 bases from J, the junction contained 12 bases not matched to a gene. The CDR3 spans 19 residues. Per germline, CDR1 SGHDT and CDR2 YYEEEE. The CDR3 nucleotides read TGTGCCAGCAGCTTAACCTCGGGACAGGGGCTCCCCAGCACAGATACGCAGTATTTT. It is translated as CASSLTSGQGLPSTDTQYF.

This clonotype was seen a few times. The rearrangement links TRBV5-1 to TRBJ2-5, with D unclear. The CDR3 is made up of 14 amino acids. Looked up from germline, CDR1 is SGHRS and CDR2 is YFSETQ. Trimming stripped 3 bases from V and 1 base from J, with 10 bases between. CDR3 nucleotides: TGCGCCAGCAGCTCCACTCCGCTCCAAGAGACCCAGTACTTC. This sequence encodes CASSSTPLQETQYF.

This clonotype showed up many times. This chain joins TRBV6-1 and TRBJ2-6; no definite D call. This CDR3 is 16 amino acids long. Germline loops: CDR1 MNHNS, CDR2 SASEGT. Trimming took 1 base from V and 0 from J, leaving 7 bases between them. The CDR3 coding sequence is TGTGCCAGCAGTGAAGAGCCCAGCTCTGGGGCCAACGTCCTGACTTTC. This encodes CASSEEPSSGANVLTF.

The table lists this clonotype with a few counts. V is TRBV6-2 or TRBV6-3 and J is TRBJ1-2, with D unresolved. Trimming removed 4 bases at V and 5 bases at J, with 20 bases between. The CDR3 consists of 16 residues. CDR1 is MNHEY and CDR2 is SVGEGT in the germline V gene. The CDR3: CASSFEAQGQLYGYTF. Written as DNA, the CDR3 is TGTGCCAGCAGTTTCGAGGCACAAGGCCAGCTTTATGGCTACACCTTC.